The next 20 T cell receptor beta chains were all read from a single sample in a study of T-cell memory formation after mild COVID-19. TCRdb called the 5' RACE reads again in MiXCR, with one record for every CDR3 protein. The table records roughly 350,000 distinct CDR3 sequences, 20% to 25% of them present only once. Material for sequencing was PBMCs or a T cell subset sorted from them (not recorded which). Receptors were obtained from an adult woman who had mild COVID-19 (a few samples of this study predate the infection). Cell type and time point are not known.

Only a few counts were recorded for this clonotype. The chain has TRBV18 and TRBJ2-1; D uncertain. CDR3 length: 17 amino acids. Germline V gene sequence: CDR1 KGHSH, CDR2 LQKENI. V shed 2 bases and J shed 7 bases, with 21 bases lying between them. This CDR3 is CASSPKVAGRSRNEQFF. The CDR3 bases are TGTGCCAGCTCACCAAAGGTCGCAGGAAGGTCTAGGAATGAGCAGTTCTTC.

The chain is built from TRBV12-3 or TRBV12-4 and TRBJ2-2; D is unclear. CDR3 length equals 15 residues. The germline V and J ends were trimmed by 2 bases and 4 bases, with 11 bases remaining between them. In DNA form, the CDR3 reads TGTGCCAGCAGTTTAAGGATCGCCGGCACCGGGGAGCTGTTTTTT. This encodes CASSLRIAGTGELFF.

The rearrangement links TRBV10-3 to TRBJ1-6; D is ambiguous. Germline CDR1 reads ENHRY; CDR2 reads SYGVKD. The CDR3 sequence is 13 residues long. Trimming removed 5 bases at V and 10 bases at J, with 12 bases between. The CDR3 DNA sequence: TGTGCCATCAGTCAAGGGATCGACTCACCCCTCCACTTT. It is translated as CAISQGIDSPLHF.

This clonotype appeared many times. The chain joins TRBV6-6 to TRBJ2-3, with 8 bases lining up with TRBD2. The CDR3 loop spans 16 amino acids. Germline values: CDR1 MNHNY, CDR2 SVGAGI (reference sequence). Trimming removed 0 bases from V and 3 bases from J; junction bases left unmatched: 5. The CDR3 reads CASSYSHAGGTDTQYF. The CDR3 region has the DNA TGTGCCAGCAGTTACTCGCATGCGGGGGGAACAGATACGCAGTATTTT.

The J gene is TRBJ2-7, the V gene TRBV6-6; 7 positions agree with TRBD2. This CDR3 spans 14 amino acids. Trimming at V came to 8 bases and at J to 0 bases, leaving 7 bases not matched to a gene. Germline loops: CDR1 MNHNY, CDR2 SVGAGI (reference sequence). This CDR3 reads CASRPGGTSYEQYF. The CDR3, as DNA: TGTGCCAGCCGCCCCGGGGGGACCTCCTACGAGCAGTACTTC.

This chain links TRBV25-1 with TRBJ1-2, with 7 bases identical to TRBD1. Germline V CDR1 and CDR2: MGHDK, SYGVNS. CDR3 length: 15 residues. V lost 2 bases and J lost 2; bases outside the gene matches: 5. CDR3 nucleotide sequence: TGTGCCAGCAGTGAAGGTGGGACAGTCAACTATGGCTACACCTTC. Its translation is CASSEGGTVNYGYTF.

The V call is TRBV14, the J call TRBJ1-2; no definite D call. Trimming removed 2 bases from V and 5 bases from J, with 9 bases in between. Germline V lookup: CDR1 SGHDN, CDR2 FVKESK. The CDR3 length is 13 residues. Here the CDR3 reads CASSQFPHYGYTF. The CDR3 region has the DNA TGTGCCAGCAGCCAATTTCCCCATTATGGCTACACCTTC.

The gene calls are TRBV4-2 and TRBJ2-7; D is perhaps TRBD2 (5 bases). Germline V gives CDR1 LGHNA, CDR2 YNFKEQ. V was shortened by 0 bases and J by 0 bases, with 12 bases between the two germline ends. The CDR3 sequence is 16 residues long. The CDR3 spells CASSQDEGNDSYEQYF. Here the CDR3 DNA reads TGTGCCAGCAGCCAAGATGAGGGAAACGACTCCTACGAGCAGTACTTC.

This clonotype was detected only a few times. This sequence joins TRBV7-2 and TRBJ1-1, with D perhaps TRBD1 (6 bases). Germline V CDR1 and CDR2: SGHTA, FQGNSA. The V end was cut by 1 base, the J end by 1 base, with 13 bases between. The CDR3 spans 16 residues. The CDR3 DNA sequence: TGTGCCAGCAGCTTAGTACAGGGCGTCAAGAACACTGAAGCTTTCTTT. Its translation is CASSLVQGVKNTEAFF.

For the CDR3, the DNA is TGTGCCAGCAGCTCCGTACAGGGGACCTATGGCTACACCTTC. Translated: CASSSVQGTYGYTF. V usage is TRBV7-2 and J usage is TRBJ1-2; 7 bases agree with TRBD1. Germline V gene lookup returns CDR1 SGHTA and CDR2 FQGNSA. The CDR3 has 14 amino acids. The V gene end was trimmed by 4 bases and the J gene end by 4 bases; junction bases not matched to a gene: 6.

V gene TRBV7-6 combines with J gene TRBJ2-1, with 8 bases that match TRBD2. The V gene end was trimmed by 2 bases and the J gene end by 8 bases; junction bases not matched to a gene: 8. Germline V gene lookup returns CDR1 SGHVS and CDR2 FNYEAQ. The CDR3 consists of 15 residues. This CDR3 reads CASSLTSGASDEQFF. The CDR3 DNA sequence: TGTGCCAGCAGCTTAACTAGCGGAGCAAGCGATGAGCAGTTCTTC.

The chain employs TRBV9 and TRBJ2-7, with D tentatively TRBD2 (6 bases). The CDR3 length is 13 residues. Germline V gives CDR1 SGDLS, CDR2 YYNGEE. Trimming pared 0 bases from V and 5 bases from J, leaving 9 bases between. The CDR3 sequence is CASSVGTGDEQYF. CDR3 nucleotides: TGTGCCAGCAGCGTAGGAACGGGGGACGAGCAGTACTTC.

CDR3 in DNA: TGCAGTGCTAGTAGGCCTGAAGCTTTCTTT. It codes for CSASRPEAFF. The gene calls are TRBV20-1 and TRBJ1-1; D unresolved. Per germline, CDR1 DFQATT and CDR2 SNEGSKA (reference sequence). V lost 3 bases and J 6 bases, leaving 5 bases between the germline ends. The CDR3 has 10 amino acids.

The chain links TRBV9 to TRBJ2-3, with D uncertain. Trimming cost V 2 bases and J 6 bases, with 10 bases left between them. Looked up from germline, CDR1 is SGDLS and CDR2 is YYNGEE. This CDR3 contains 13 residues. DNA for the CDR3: TGTGCCAGCAGCGTGGGTGGGATGGATACGCAGTATTTT. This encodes CASSVGGMDTQYF.

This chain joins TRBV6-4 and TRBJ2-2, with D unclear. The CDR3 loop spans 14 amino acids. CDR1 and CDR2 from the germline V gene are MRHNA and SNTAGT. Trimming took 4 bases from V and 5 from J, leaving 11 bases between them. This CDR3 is CASSVTRTTGELFF. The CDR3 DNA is TGTGCCAGCAGTGTGACACGCACAACCGGGGAGCTGTTTTTT.

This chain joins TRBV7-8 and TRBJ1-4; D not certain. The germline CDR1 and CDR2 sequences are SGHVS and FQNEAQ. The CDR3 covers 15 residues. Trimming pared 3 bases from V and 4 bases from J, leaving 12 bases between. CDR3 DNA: TGTGCCAGCAGCTTCCTGGGCCAGTTTAATGAAAAACTGTTTTTT. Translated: CASSFLGQFNEKLFF.

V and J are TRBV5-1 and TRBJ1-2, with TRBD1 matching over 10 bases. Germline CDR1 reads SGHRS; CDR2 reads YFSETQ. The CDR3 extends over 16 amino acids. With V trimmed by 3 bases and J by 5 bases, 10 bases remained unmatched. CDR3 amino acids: CASSSARDRGSYGYTF. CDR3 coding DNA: TGCGCCAGCAGCTCGGCCCGGGACAGGGGTAGTTATGGCTACACCTTC.

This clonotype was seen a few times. CDR3 residues: CASSLQYGLQIQETQYF. The CDR3 DNA sequence: TGTGCCAGCAGCTTGCAATACGGCCTGCAAATACAAGAGACCCAGTACTTC. The J gene is TRBJ2-5, the V gene TRBV7-2; no reliable D call. Germline CDR1 and CDR2: SGHTA and FQGNSA. The length of the CDR3 is 17 residues. With 3 bases removed from V and 2 bases from J, the gap between germline ends came to 19 bases. Together with reference TRBV7-2 and TRBJ2-5, the CDR3 gives the full variable domain: GAGVSQSPSNKVTEKGKDVELRCDPISGHTALYWYRQSLGQGLEFLIYFQGNSAPDKSGLPSDRFSAERTGGSVSTLTIQRTQQEDSAVYLCASSLQYGLQIQETQYFGPGTRLLVL.

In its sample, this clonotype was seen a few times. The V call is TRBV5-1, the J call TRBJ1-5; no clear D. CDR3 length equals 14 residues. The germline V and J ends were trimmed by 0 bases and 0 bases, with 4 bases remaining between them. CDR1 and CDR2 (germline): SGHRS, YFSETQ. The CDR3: CASSLGSSNQPQHF. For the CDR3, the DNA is TGCGCCAGCAGCTTGGGAAGTAGCAATCAGCCCCAGCATTTT.

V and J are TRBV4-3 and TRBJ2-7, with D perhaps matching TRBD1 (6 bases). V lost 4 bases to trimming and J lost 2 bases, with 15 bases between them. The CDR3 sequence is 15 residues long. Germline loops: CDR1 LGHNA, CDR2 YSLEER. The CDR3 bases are TGCGCCAGCAGCCCAGCTGGCAGGGGAACCTACGAGCAGTACTTC. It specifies CASSPAGRGTYEQYF.